This TCR beta chain appears in the sequencing data of a study of T cell responses to AZD1222 COVID-19 vaccine. Germline CDR1 and CDR2: LGHNA and YNFKEQ. Trimming pared 1 base from V and 9 bases from J, leaving 13 bases between. This CDR3 region has 14 residues. Method: immunoSEQ multiplex PCR; TCRdb's copy keeps in-frame clones and lacks some. The sample has around 120,000 clones; around nine tenths are singletons. The genes are TRBV4-2 and TRBJ2-1; possibly TRBD2 for D (5 bases). The receptor was isolated from an adult in good health. The sequencing here drew on peripheral blood, taken on day 0 of AZD1222 vaccination. CDR3 nucleotides: TGTGCCAGCAGCCAAGCGCTAGACCGGGGTGAGCAGTTCTTC. Translated, it gives CASSQALDRGEQFF.